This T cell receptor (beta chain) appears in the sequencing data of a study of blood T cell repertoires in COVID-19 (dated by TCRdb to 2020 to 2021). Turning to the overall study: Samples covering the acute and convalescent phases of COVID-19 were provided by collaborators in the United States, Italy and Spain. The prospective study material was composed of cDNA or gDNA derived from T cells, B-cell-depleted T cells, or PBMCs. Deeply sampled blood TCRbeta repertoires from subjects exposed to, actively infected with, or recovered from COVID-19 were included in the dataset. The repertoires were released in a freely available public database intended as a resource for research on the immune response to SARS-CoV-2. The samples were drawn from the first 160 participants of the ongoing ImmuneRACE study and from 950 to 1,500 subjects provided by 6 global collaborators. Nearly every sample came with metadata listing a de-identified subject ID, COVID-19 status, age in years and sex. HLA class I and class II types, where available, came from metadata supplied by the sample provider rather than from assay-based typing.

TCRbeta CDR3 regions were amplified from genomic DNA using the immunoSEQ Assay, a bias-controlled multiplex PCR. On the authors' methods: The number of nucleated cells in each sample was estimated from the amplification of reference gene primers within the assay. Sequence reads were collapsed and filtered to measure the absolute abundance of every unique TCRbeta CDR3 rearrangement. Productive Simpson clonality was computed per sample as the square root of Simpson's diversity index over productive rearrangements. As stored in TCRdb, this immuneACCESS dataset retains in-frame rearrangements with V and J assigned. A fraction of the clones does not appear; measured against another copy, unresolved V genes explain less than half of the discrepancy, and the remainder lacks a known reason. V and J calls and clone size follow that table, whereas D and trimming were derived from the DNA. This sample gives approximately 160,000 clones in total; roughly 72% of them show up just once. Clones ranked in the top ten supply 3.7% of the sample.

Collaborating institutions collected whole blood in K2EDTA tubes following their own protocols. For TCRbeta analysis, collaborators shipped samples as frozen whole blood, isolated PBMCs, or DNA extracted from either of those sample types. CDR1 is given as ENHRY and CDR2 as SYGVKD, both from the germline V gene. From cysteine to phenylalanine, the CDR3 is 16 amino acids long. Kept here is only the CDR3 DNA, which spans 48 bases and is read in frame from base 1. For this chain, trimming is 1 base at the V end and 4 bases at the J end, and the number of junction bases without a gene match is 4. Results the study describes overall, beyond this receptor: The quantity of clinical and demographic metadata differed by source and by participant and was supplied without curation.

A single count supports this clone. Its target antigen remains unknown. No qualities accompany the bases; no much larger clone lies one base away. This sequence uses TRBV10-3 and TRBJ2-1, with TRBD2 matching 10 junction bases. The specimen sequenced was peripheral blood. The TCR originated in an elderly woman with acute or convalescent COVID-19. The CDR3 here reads CAISEFGLADYNEQFF. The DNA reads TGTGCCATCAGTGAGTTCGGACTAGCGGATTACAATGAGCAGTTCTTC.